What follows are 21 T cell receptor beta chains derived from one specimen sequenced in a study of regulatory T cells in long-lasting Graves disease. Time point in this sample: persistent/refractory GD, antithyroid drugs over 5 years with positive TRAb. The TCR library was made from RNA extracted from PBMCs. Sequencing libraries for TCR beta were prepared with iRepertoire HTBI primers and Arm-PCR of CDR3 regions. MiXCR, applied by TCRdb to the multiplex PCR reads, yields one record per CDR3 protein. The data hold roughly 400,000 distinct CDR3 sequences, with roughly 23% observed a single time. The sample in question was peripheral blood mononuclear cells (PBMCs), obtained when the disease was refractory, from a patient treated with antithyroid drugs. The receptors stem from a female donor with Graves disease.

At least ten counts were recorded for this clonotype. The chain employs TRBV7-9 and TRBJ2-2, with TRBD2 matching over 12 bases. Unmatched junction bases numbered 4, after V lost 6 bases and J lost 2 bases. The CDR3 contains 16 residues. Germline values: CDR1 SEHNR, CDR2 FQNEAQ (reference sequence). The CDR3 DNA sequence: TGTGCCAGCAGACTACTAGCGGGAGGTAACACCGGGGAGCTGTTTTTT. It encodes CASRLLAGGNTGELFF.

This clonotype was seen ten or more times. V usage is TRBV12-3 or TRBV12-4 and J usage is TRBJ1-1; D is uncertain. The V end was cut by 3 bases, the J end by 4 bases, with 9 bases between. This CDR3 has 13 amino acids. The CDR3 sequence: CASSFADGTEAFF. For the CDR3, the DNA is TGTGCCAGCAGTTTCGCTGATGGCACTGAAGCTTTCTTT.

This clonotype has a count of ten or more. V is TRBV20-1 and J is TRBJ1-1; 8 bases match TRBD1. The germline CDR1 and CDR2 sequences are DFQATT and SNEGSKA (reference sequence). CDR3 length: 14 residues. V lost 6 bases to trimming and J lost 0 bases; unmatched junction nucleotides: 6. CDR3 coding DNA: TGCAGTGCGCGGACAGGGCTCATGAACACTGAAGCTTTCTTT. It is translated as CSARTGLMNTEAFF.

This clonotype was counted ten times or more. The V call is TRBV2, the J call TRBJ2-4; tentative D call: TRBD1 (5 bases). Per germline, CDR1 SNHLY and CDR2 FYNNEI. The germline V and J ends were trimmed by 3 bases and 0 bases, with 12 bases remaining between them. The CDR3 spans 16 residues. The CDR3 sequence: CASSEVQGLAKNIQYF. As DNA, the CDR3 is TGTGCCAGCAGTGAGGTTCAGGGATTAGCCAAAAACATTCAGTACTTC.

This clonotype has at least ten counts. The chain couples TRBV5-1 to TRBJ1-1; 9 nucleotides agree with TRBD1. Germline CDR1 and CDR2: SGHRS and YFSETQ. The CDR3 spans 15 residues. V was clipped by 3 bases and J by 4 bases; unmatched bases: 7. The CDR3 spells CASSSGDRAGTEAFF. CDR3 bases: TGCGCCAGCAGCTCCGGGGACAGGGCGGGCACTGAAGCTTTCTTT.

A word on this clonotype: It differs at one base from a far larger clone, so likely a read error. The chain joins TRBV28 to TRBJ1-3; 8 bases map to TRBD1. The CDR3 contains 15 residues. In germline, CDR1 is MDHEN, CDR2 SYDVKM. Trimming cost V 8 bases and J 0 bases; bases outside gene matches: 6. CDR3 nucleotide sequence: TGTGCCAGCTCAAGGGACAGGCACTCTGGAAACACCATATATTTT. Protein product: CASSRDRHSGNTIYF.

This clonotype occurred many times. The chain employs TRBV28 and TRBJ2-7; 11 bases are shared with TRBD2. CDR1 is MDHEN and CDR2 is SYDVKM in the germline V gene. The CDR3 extends over 16 amino acids. The trim removed 6 bases at V and 2 bases at J, leaving 9 bases unmatched. CDR3 protein: CASSPSPSGRTYEQYF. In nucleotides, the CDR3 is TGTGCCAGCAGCCCCAGCCCTAGCGGGAGGACCTACGAGCAGTACTTC.

The J gene is TRBJ2-5, the V gene TRBV20-1; D is tentatively TRBD1 or TRBD2 (5 bases each). Trimming cost V 5 bases and J 5 bases, with 18 bases left between them. The germline CDR1 and CDR2 sequences are DFQATT and SNEGSKA (reference sequence). The CDR3 is made up of 14 amino acids. CDR3 in amino acids: CSALRDPEGETQYF. The CDR3 coding sequence is TGCAGTGCTCTCCGGGACCCCGAGGGGGAGACCCAGTACTTC.

This clonotype was seen more than once but under ten times. The chain uses TRBV27 and TRBJ2-1; D may match TRBD1 or TRBD2 (5 bases each). V was trimmed by 5 bases and J by 3 bases, leaving 14 bases between them. Germline CDR1 MNHEY, CDR2 SMNVEV (reference sequence). CDR3 length: 15 residues. The CDR3 region is CASSAGRDGYNEQFF. CDR3 bases: TGTGCCAGCAGTGCCGGTAGGGACGGCTACAATGAGCAGTTCTTC.

The chain is built from TRBV19 and TRBJ1-5, with D uncertain. The V gene's germline CDR1 is LNHDA and CDR2 SQIVND (reference sequence). This CDR3 has 17 amino acids. The germline V and J ends were trimmed by 5 bases and 5 bases, with 22 bases remaining between them. Here the CDR3 reads CASSFLRGSEQDQPQHF. The CDR3, as DNA: TGTGCCAGTAGTTTTTTACGTGGGTCGGAGCAGGATCAGCCCCAGCATTTT.

This clonotype was recorded many times. The chain has TRBV6-1 and TRBJ2-6, with 7 positions matching TRBD1. Per germline, CDR1 MNHNS and CDR2 SASEGT. Germline trimming cut 5 bases from V and 0 bases from J; bases unmatched to any gene: 10. This CDR3 has 18 amino acids. CDR3 in amino acids: CASSTGDPGHSGANVLTF. The CDR3 DNA reads as TGTGCCAGCAGTACAGGGGACCCGGGGCACTCTGGGGCCAACGTCCTGACTTTC.

Ten or more counts support this clonotype. The V call is TRBV2, the J call TRBJ2-3; D is perhaps TRBD2 (6 bases). This CDR3 comprises 15 residues. V was shortened by 0 bases and J by 1 base, with 8 bases between the two germline ends. Germline V gene sequence: CDR1 SNHLY, CDR2 FYNNEI. CDR3 bases: TGTGCCAGCAGTGAAGCGTGGGGGGGCACAGATACGCAGTATTTT. It specifies CASSEAWGGTDTQYF.

This clonotype showed up just once. The chain has TRBV12-3 or TRBV12-4 and TRBJ2-5; D gene unclear. The V and J ends lost 3 bases and 2 bases respectively, with 13 bases between them. The CDR3 consists of 15 residues. The CDR3 loop reads CASSLLGLGQETQYF. The CDR3 DNA follows: TGTGCCAGCAGTTTGCTGGGTCTCGGGCAAGAGACCCAGTACTTC.

Worth noting for this clonotype: Just one base apart from a much larger clone, this may be a read error. The chain employs TRBV6-1 and TRBJ2-5; D is perhaps TRBD1 (5 bases). The CDR3 extends over 14 amino acids. Germline-derived CDR1 and CDR2 are MNHNS and SASEGT. The CDR3 region has the DNA TGTGCCAGCAGCCAAGGGGCATTCCAAGAGGCCCAGTACTTC. This encodes CASSQGAFQEAQYF.

This clonotype was seen many times. V and J are TRBV25-1 and TRBJ2-5; TRBD2 is a possible D gene (6 bases). Trimming removed 1 base from V and 7 bases from J, with 10 bases in between. The CDR3 spans 13 residues. CDR1 is MGHDK and CDR2 is SYGVNS in the germline V gene. The CDR3 sequence: CASSESVGGTQYF. For the CDR3, the DNA is TGTGCCAGCAGTGAATCGGTGGGAGGGACCCAGTACTTC. The whole variable domain, filled in from reference TRBV25-1 and TRBJ2-5, reads EADIYQTPRYLVIGTGKKITLECSQTMGHDKMYWYQQDPGMELHLIHYSYGVNSTEKGDLSSESTVSRIRTEHFPLTLESARPSHTSQYLCASSESVGGTQYFGPGTRLLVL.

This clonotype was detected many times. This chain connects TRBV28 to TRBJ2-7; D gene unclear. Germline loops: CDR1 MDHEN, CDR2 SYDVKM. The CDR3 has 11 residues. V lost 6 bases, J lost 4 bases, and 7 bases lay in between. The CDR3 DNA reads TGTGCCAGCAGGGCCAATTACGAGCAGTACTTC. The encoded protein is CASRANYEQYF. The variable domain in full, with the rest retrieved from reference TRBV28 and TRBJ2-7, is DVKVTQSSRYLVKRTGEKVFLECVQDMDHENMFWYRQDPGLGLRLIYFSYDVKMKEKGDIPEGYSVSREKKERFSLILESASTNQTSMYLCASRANYEQYFGPGTRLTVT.

With respect to this clonotype: A clone one base away is much larger, so this may be a read error. The chain links TRBV28 to TRBJ2-7; D is perhaps TRBD1 (6 bases). The CDR3 length is 13 residues. The germline gives CDR1 MDHEN, CDR2 SYDVKM. V was clipped by 8 bases and J by 3 bases, with 14 bases between them. The CDR3 here is CASSKQGNYEQYF. CDR3 DNA sequence: TGTGCCAGCTCCAAACAGGGAAACTACGAGCAGTACTTC.

This clonotype was counted at least ten times. V is TRBV2 and J is TRBJ1-2; no definite D call. This CDR3 has 13 amino acids. The germline CDR1 and CDR2 sequences are SNHLY and FYNNEI. Trimming took off 4 bases at V and 3 bases at J, with 9 bases between the two ends. The DNA of the CDR3 is TGTGCCAGCAGTGTGCAAACTTACTATGGCTACACCTTC. Amino acids: CASSVQTYYGYTF.

The CDR3 region is CASSRTSGLNTGELFF. The CDR3 DNA reads TGTGCCAGCTCACGTACTAGCGGGCTAAACACCGGGGAGCTGTTTTTT. The V call is TRBV18, the J call TRBJ2-2; 9 positions match TRBD2. CDR3 size: 16 residues. V was clipped by 4 bases and J by 2 bases; unmatched bases: 5. Germline-derived CDR1 and CDR2 are KGHSH and LQKENI.

Many counts were recorded for this clonotype. The chain uses TRBV12-3 or TRBV12-4 and TRBJ2-7; 7 nucleotides align to TRBD1. J was trimmed by 1 base and V by 6 bases; bases with no gene match: 6. CDR3 size: 14 residues. CDR3 protein: CASRPGTASYEQYF. The CDR3 region has the DNA TGTGCCAGCAGACCCGGGACAGCATCCTACGAGCAGTACTTC.

This clonotype has at least ten counts. V is TRBV6-5 and J is TRBJ2-7, with D possibly TRBD2 on 5 matching bases. Germline loops: CDR1 MNHEY, CDR2 SVGAGI. This CDR3 spans 13 amino acids. V lost 4 bases, J lost 2 bases, and 9 bases lay in between. The CDR3 region has the DNA TGTGCCAGCAGTTCGGGATTTACCTACGAGCAGTACTTC. As protein: CASSSGFTYEQYF.